Each of the 29 T cell receptor beta chains below was sequenced from the same sample in a study of technical replicates of blood from a handful of donors. Clones were read by immunoSEQ multiplex PCR, and TCRdb kept only the in-frame ones, dropping some. The repertoire holds 45,000 to 60,000 clones, with 70% to 90% as singletons. Material for sequencing was PBMCs. The receptors shown here come from a human donor in good health. Some clones in this sample may be carry-over from other donors' samples.

In its sample, this clone is medium-sized. V and J are TRBV27 and TRBJ2-3; 8 bases line up with TRBD2. The V gene's germline CDR1 is MNHEY and CDR2 SMNVEV (reference sequence). With 2 bases clipped from V and 2 bases from J, the junction kept 6 bases outside the gene matches. The CDR3 is made up of 16 amino acids. The CDR3 loop is CASSLGVSGATDTQYF. CDR3 DNA: TGTGCCAGCAGTTTAGGGGTTAGCGGGGCCACAGATACGCAGTATTTT.

V and J are TRBV30 and TRBJ1-2, with unresolved D. Germline CDR1 and CDR2: GTSNPN and SVGIG (reference sequence). The V gene lost 5 bases and the J gene lost 2 bases, with 15 bases spanning the gap. The CDR3 has 14 residues. CDR3 loop: CAWGLSVRNYGYTF. CDR3 nucleotides: TGTGCCTGGGGTCTGTCTGTTCGGAACTATGGCTACACCTTC.

The rearrangement links TRBV7-9 to TRBJ1-5, with 9 positions matching TRBD1. The V gene's germline CDR1 is SEHNR and CDR2 FQNEAQ (reference sequence). This CDR3 is built from 13 residues. The V gene end was trimmed by 5 bases and the J gene end by 7 bases; junction bases not matched to a gene: 3. The chain's CDR3 is CASSLGTGQPQHF. The DNA of the CDR3 is TGTGCCAGCAGCCTCGGGACAGGGCAGCCCCAGCATTTT.

The chain employs TRBV5-4 and TRBJ1-2, with 10 bases lining up with TRBD1. The ends lost 2 bases at V and 6 bases at J; junction bases unmatched: 10. The CDR3 totals 16 residues. Per germline, CDR1 SGHNT and CDR2 YYREEE (reference sequence). CDR3 sequence: CASSFGTGDEGNGYTF. The DNA of the CDR3 is TGTGCCAGCAGCTTCGGGACAGGGGATGAGGGGAATGGCTACACCTTC.

The chain joins TRBV7-2 to TRBJ2-7; D is undetermined. The CDR3 totals 14 residues. V was clipped by 5 bases and J by 2 bases, with 13 bases between them. Germline lookup yields CDR1 SGHTA and CDR2 FQGNSA. The CDR3 region is CASSGGSSPYEQYF. CDR3 coding DNA: TGTGCCAGCAGCGGCGGTTCTTCCCCCTACGAGCAGTACTTC. The full variable domain, with the rest looked up from reference TRBV7-2 and TRBJ2-7, is GAGVSQSPSNKVTEKGKDVELRCDPISGHTALYWYRQSLGQGLEFLIYFQGNSAPDKSGLPSDRFSAERTGGSVSTLTIQRTQQEDSAVYLCASSGGSSPYEQYFGPGTRLTVT.

CDR3 protein: CASSLRTSGGSYEQYF. CDR3 bases: TGTGCCAGCAGCCTCCGGACTAGCGGGGGGTCCTACGAGCAGTACTTC. V is TRBV14 and J is TRBJ2-7; TRBD2 matches 14 bases. Trimming at V came to 4 bases and at J to 1 base, leaving 3 bases not matched to a gene. Per the germline V gene, CDR1 is SGHDN and CDR2 is FVKESK. This CDR3 is 16 amino acids long. The full variable domain, in which reference TRBV14 and TRBJ2-7 provide the parts outside the CDR3, is EAGVTQFPSHSVIEKGQTVTLRCDPISGHDNLYWYRRVMGKEIKFLLHFVKESKQDESGMPNNRFLAERTGGTYSTLKVQPAELEDSGVYFCASSLRTSGGSYEQYFGPGTRLTVT.

The V call is TRBV4-3, the J call TRBJ2-7, with 7 positions matching TRBD2. This CDR3 is 14 amino acids long. V shed 4 bases and J 3 bases; nucleotides not matched to a gene: 6. Germline loops: CDR1 LGHNA, CDR2 YSLEER. In nucleotides, the CDR3 is TGCGCCAGCAGCCGGGGCGGGAGTGGCTACGAGCAGTACTTC. This codes for CASSRGGSGYEQYF.

The chain carries TRBV5-4 and TRBJ1-3; D is unclear. The V end was cut by 5 bases, the J end by 0 bases, with 9 bases between. CDR1 is SGHNT and CDR2 is YYREEE in the germline V gene (reference sequence). The CDR3 contains 14 residues. The chain's CDR3 is CASSSGLSGNTIYF. The CDR3 region has the DNA TGTGCCAGCAGTTCTGGCCTCTCTGGAAACACCATATATTTT.

The chain links TRBV19 to TRBJ2-7; 8 positions match TRBD2. Germline lookup yields CDR1 LNHDA and CDR2 SQIVND (reference sequence). The CDR3 sequence is 14 residues long. V gave up 5 bases and J gave up 3 bases; unmatched junction bases: 6. The CDR3 bases are TGTGCCAGTAGTCTCTCGCTAGCGGGCTACGAGCAGTACTTC. Translation: CASSLSLAGYEQYF.

CDR3 region: CASSTGTGGGETQYF. CDR3 nucleotide sequence: TGTGCCAGCAGCACAGGGACAGGGGGCGGGGAGACCCAGTACTTC. The chain uses TRBV7-6 and TRBJ2-5; 12 nucleotides align to TRBD1. Germline V lookup: CDR1 SGHVS, CDR2 FNYEAQ. This CDR3 contains 15 residues. With 5 bases clipped from V and 5 bases from J, the junction kept 6 bases outside the gene matches.

This chain links TRBV12-5 with TRBJ2-7; 9 bases are a match to TRBD1. The length of the CDR3 is 14 residues. V lost 6 bases and J lost 3; bases outside the gene matches: 6. CDR1 is LGHNT and CDR2 is FRNRAP in the germline V gene. CDR3 residues: CASGPRDRVYEQYF. As DNA, the CDR3 is TGTGCTAGTGGGCCCCGGGACAGGGTCTACGAGCAGTACTTC.

The chain carries TRBV5-4 and TRBJ2-1; TRBD2 might be the D (6 bases). Germline CDR1 is SGHNT and CDR2 is YYREEE (reference sequence). CDR3 length equals 14 residues. Between the trimmed V and J ends, which lost 1 base and 6 bases, there was a span of 11 bases. DNA of the CDR3: TGTGCCAGCAGCTTGAAACTAGCCAGCAATGAGCAGTTCTTC. Encoded protein: CASSLKLASNEQFF.

The count of this clone is one. The chain links TRBV27 to TRBJ1-4; 11 positions match TRBD1. J lost 7 bases, V lost 8 bases, and 3 bases had no gene match. The CDR3 runs to 13 residues. Germline V gene data show CDR1 as MNHEY and CDR2 as SMNVEV (reference sequence). The CDR3 DNA is TGTGCCAGCCGGGACAGGGGGATTGAAAAACTGTTTTTT. Translating gives CASRDRGIEKLFF.

The chain is built from TRBV5-4 and TRBJ2-2; D call uncertain. The CDR3 runs 16 residues. The germline V gene encodes CDR1 SGHNT and CDR2 YYREEE (reference sequence). V shed 4 bases and J shed 4 bases, with 17 bases lying between them. CDR3 sequence: CASSLGSLTLTGELFF. CDR3 nucleotides: TGTGCCAGCAGCCTCGGGTCTCTAACACTCACCGGGGAGCTGTTTTTT.

This clone was detected once. The genes are TRBV19 and TRBJ2-7, with D possibly being TRBD1 (5 bases). CDR1 is LNHDA and CDR2 is SQIVND in the germline V gene (reference sequence). The CDR3 is 11 amino acids. V gave up 1 base and J gave up 9 bases, with 7 bases separating them. Here the CDR3 reads CASSIGGRQYF. The CDR3, as DNA: TGTGCCAGTAGTATAGGGGGCCGGCAGTACTTC.

The chain is built from TRBV7-3 and TRBJ2-2; no firm D call. CDR1 is SGHTA and CDR2 is FQGTGA in the germline V gene. CDR3 length equals 13 residues. The V and J ends lost 5 bases and 1 base respectively, with 5 bases between them. CDR3 in amino acids: CASSVKNTGELFF. CDR3 sequence (DNA): TGTGCCAGCAGCGTCAAGAACACCGGGGAGCTGTTTTTT.

The table lists this clone with a count of one. V gene TRBV30 combines with J gene TRBJ2-7, with TRBD1 matching over 10 bases. Trimming cost V 2 bases and J 4 bases; bases outside gene matches: 5. The CDR3 extends over 14 amino acids. The V gene's germline CDR1 is GTSNPN and CDR2 SVGIG (reference sequence). CDR3 nucleotides: TGTGCCTGGAGTCCCGGGACAGGGGATTACGAGCAGTACTTC. It encodes CAWSPGTGDYEQYF.

In its sample, this clone was seen a few times. This sequence joins TRBV4-1 and TRBJ1-1; 7 bases align to TRBD1. CDR3 length equals 14 residues. Germline V gives CDR1 MGHRA, CDR2 YSYEKL. The V gene end was trimmed by 0 bases and the J gene end by 7 bases; junction bases not matched to a gene: 5. CDR3: CASSQDAAGGEAFF. The CDR3 DNA reads TGCGCCAGCAGCCAAGATGCGGCAGGGGGTGAAGCTTTCTTT.

CDR3 DNA sequence: TGTGCCAGTTTAGCGGGAGGTATCAATGAGCAGTTCTTC. Translating it yields CASLAGGINEQFF. This chain uses TRBV7-9 with TRBJ2-1, with 10 bases lining up with TRBD2. CDR1 and CDR2 (germline): SEHNR, FQNEAQ (reference sequence). The length of the CDR3 is 13 residues. The trim removed 9 bases at V and 6 bases at J, leaving 5 bases unmatched.

The V gene is TRBV7-9, the J gene TRBJ2-7, with 9 bases that match TRBD2. V lost 6 bases and J lost 3; bases outside the gene matches: 3. Germline CDR1 reads SEHNR; CDR2 reads FQNEAQ (reference sequence). This CDR3 contains 13 residues. The CDR3 region has the DNA TGTGCCAGCAGGAATAGCGGGAGCTACGAGCAGTACTTC. Protein: CASRNSGSYEQYF.

The J gene is TRBJ1-2, the V gene TRBV6-1, with D perhaps TRBD1 (5 bases). Trimming pared 0 bases from V and 8 bases from J, leaving 16 bases between. The CDR3 runs 15 residues. Germline V CDR1 and CDR2: MNHNS, SASEGT. Here the CDR3 DNA reads TGTGCCAGCAGTGAAGCGCTTCCAGGGAGGACGGGCTACACCTTC. Its translation is CASSEALPGRTGYTF.

The chain employs TRBV19 and TRBJ1-5; 9 bases are shared with TRBD1. CDR1 and CDR2 (germline): LNHDA, SQIVND (reference sequence). This CDR3 contains 16 residues. Trimming removed 4 bases from V and 6 bases from J; junction bases left unmatched: 10. The CDR3 reads CASSKLTQGAGQPQHF. The CDR3 nucleotides are TGTGCCAGTAGTAAACTCACACAGGGGGCAGGTCAGCCCCAGCATTTT.

In nucleotides, the CDR3 is TGTGCCAGCAGCCAACAGACAGCCGGTAATCAGCCCCAGCATTTT. Its translation: CASSQQTAGNQPQHF. The rearrangement joins TRBV4-2 to TRBJ1-5; D is possibly TRBD1 (5 bases). V was pared by 2 bases and J by 4 bases, with 12 bases between. Germline V gene lookup returns CDR1 LGHNA and CDR2 YNFKEQ. The CDR3 is 15 amino acids.

This chain connects TRBV2 to TRBJ2-7; TRBD2 matches 13 bases. The CDR3 consists of 15 residues. The germline CDR1 and CDR2 sequences are SNHLY and FYNNEI. The V and J ends lost 7 bases and 7 bases, in that order; junction bases with no gene match: 10. CDR3 sequence: CASKGLAGPLGEQYF. The CDR3 bases are TGTGCCAGCAAGGGACTAGCGGGACCCTTAGGAGAGCAGTACTTC.

The rearrangement links TRBV2 to TRBJ1-6, with TRBD1 matching over 7 bases. The germline V gene encodes CDR1 SNHLY and CDR2 FYNNEI. The trim removed 7 bases at V and 7 bases at J, leaving 10 bases unmatched. This CDR3 has 15 amino acids. Here the CDR3 reads CASMKDRMGNSPLHF. The CDR3 DNA sequence: TGTGCCAGCATGAAGGACAGGATGGGGAATTCACCCCTCCACTTT.

This chain uses TRBV7-2 with TRBJ2-7; 9 nucleotides align to TRBD2. The germline V gene encodes CDR1 SGHTA and CDR2 FQGNSA. The CDR3 sequence is 15 residues long. With 5 bases clipped from V and 6 bases from J, the junction kept 11 bases outside the gene matches. The CDR3 is CASSVVSSGRGEQYF. The CDR3 DNA follows: TGTGCCAGCAGCGTCGTAAGTAGCGGGAGAGGCGAGCAGTACTTC.

This clone was recorded once. The chain is built from TRBV7-3 and TRBJ2-1; 11 bases are a match to TRBD2. Germline values: CDR1 SGHTA, CDR2 FQGTGA. The CDR3 is 14 amino acids. Unmatched junction bases numbered 6, after V lost 5 bases and J lost 9 bases. The CDR3 spells CASSPTSGESEQFF. CDR3 sequence (DNA): TGTGCCAGCAGCCCGACTAGCGGGGAGAGTGAGCAGTTCTTC.

This clone was seen only a few times. V usage is TRBV30 and J usage is TRBJ2-7, with TRBD1 as a possible D gene (6 bases). Trimming took off 4 bases at V and 4 bases at J, with 8 bases between the two ends. Germline values: CDR1 GTSNPN, CDR2 SVGIG (reference sequence). The CDR3 totals 11 residues. The CDR3, as DNA: TGTGCCTGGACAACAGGGTACGAGCAGTACTTC. Translated, it gives CAWTTGYEQYF. Drawing the rest from reference TRBV30 and TRBJ2-7, the complete variable domain is SQTIHQWPATLVQPVGSPLSLECTVEGTSNPNLYWYRQAAGRGLQLLFYSVGIGQISSEVPQNLSASRPQDRQFILSSKKLLLSDSGFYLCAWTTGYEQYFGPGTRLTVT.

This chain links TRBV7-2 with TRBJ2-5; D gene ambiguous. V lost 5 bases and J 4 bases, leaving 8 bases between the germline ends. The germline CDR1 and CDR2 sequences are SGHTA and FQGNSA. The CDR3 is made up of 12 amino acids. This CDR3 is CASSPLLETQYF. The DNA of the CDR3 is TGTGCCAGCAGCCCTCTCCTAGAGACCCAGTACTTC. Drawing the rest from reference TRBV7-2 and TRBJ2-5, the complete variable domain is GAGVSQSPSNKVTEKGKDVELRCDPISGHTALYWYRQSLGQGLEFLIYFQGNSAPDKSGLPSDRFSAERTGGSVSTLTIQRTQQEDSAVYLCASSPLLETQYFGPGTRLLVL.